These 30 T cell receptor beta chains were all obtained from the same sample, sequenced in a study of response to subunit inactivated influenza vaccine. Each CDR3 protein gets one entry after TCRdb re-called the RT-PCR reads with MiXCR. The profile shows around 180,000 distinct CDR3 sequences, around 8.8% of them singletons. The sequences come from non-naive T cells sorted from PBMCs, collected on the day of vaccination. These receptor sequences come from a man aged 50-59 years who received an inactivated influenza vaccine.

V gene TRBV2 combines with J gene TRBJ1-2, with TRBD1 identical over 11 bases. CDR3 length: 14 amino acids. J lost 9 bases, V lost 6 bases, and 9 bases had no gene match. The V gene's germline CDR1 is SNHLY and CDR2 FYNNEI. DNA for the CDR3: TGTGCCAGCAGCTTCGGACAGGGGGCCAGTCGCTACACCTTC. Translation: CASSFGQGASRYTF.

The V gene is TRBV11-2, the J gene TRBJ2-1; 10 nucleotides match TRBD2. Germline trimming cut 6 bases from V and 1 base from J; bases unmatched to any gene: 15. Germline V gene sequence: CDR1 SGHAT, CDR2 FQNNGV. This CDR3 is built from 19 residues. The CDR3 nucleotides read TGTGCCAGCAGAGAGGGGGATAGCGGGGGGCCCGTATCCTACAATGAGCAGTTCTTC. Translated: CASREGDSGGPVSYNEQFF.

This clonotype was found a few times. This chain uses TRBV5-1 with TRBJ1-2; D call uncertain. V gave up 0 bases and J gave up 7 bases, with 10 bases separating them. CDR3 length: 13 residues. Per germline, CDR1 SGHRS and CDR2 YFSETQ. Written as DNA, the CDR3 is TGCGCCAGCAGCTTGGAGTCAGGATTTGGCTACACCTTC. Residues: CASSLESGFGYTF.

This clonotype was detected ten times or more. CDR3: CASSGGGASKNIQYF. Here the CDR3 DNA reads TGTGCCAGCAGCGGGGGGGGCGCGTCCAAAAACATTCAGTACTTC. The rearrangement joins TRBV7-9 to TRBJ2-4, with D possibly being TRBD2 (7 bases). The CDR3 totals 15 residues. Trimming took 5 bases from V and 2 from J, leaving 13 bases between them. Looked up from germline, CDR1 is SEHNR and CDR2 is FQNEAQ (reference sequence).

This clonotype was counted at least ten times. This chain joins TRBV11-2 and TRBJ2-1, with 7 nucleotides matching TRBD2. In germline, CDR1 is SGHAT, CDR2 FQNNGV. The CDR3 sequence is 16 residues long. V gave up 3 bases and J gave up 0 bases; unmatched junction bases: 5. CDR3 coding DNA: TGTGCCAGCAGCTTGCAAGCGGGGAGCTCCTACAATGAGCAGTTCTTC. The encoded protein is CASSLQAGSSYNEQFF.

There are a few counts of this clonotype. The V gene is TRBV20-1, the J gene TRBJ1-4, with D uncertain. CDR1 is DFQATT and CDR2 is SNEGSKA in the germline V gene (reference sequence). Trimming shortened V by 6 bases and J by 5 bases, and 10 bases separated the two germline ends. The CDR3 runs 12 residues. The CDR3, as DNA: TGCAGTGCCTTGGATGGGAATGAAAAACTGTTTTTT. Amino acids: CSALDGNEKLFF.

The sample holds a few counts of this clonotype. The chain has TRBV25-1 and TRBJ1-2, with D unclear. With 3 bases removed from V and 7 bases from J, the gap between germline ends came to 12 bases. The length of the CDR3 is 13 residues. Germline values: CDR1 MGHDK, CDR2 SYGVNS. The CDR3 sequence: CASSDTAWGGYTF. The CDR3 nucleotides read TGTGCCAGCAGTGATACGGCCTGGGGTGGCTACACCTTC.

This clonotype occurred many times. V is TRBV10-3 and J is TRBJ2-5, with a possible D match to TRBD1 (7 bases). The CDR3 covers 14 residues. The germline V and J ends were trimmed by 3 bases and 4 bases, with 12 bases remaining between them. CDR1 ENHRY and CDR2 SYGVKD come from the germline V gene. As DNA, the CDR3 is TGTGCCATCAGTGATGGAGGGGGCGTAGAGACCCAGTACTTC. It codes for CAISDGGGVETQYF.

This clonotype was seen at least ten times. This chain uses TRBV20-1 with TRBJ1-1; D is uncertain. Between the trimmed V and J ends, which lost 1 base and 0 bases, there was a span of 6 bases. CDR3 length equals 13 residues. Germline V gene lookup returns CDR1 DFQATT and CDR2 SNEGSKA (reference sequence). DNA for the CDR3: TGCAGTGCTAGAGGGACGGTGAACACTGAAGCTTTCTTT. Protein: CSARGTVNTEAFF.

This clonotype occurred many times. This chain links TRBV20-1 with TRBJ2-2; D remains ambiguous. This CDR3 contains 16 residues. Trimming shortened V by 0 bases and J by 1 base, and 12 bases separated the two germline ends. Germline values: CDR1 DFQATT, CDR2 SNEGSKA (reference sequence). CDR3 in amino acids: CSARDPVKLNTGELFF. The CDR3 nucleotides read TGCAGTGCTAGAGATCCAGTCAAACTGAACACCGGGGAGCTGTTTTTT.

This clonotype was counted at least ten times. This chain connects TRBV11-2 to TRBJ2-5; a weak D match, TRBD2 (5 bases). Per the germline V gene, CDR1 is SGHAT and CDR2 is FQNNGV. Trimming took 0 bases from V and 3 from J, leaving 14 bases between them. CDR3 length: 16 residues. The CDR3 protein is CASSLDLLEGEETQYF. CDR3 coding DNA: TGTGCCAGCAGCTTAGACTTACTAGAGGGAGAAGAGACCCAGTACTTC. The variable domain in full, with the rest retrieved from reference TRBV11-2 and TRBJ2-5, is EAGVAQSPRYKIIEKRQSVAFWCNPISGHATLYWYQQILGQGPKLLIQFQNNGVVDDSQLPKDRFSAERLKGVDSTLKIQPAKLEDSAVYLCASSLDLLEGEETQYFGPGTRLLVL.

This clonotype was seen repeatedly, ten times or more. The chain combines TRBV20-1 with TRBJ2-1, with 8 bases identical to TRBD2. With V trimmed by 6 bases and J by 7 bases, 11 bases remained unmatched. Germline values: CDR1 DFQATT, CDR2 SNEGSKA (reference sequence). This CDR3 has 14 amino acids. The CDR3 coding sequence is TGCAGTGCCTTTAGTAGCGGGATAGAGAATGAGCAGTTCTTC. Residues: CSAFSSGIENEQFF.

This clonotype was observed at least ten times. DNA of the CDR3: TGTGCCAGCAGCTTAGTGGGACTAGCGACAGCCTACAATGAGCAGTTCTTC. The encoded protein is CASSLVGLATAYNEQFF. The chain links TRBV7-2 to TRBJ2-1, with 10 bases identical to TRBD2. CDR1 is SGHTA, CDR2 FQGNSA, per germline. V was clipped by 1 base and J by 2 bases; unmatched bases: 5. This CDR3 contains 17 residues.

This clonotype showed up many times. The CDR3 loop is CASSYSTGAQAFF. The DNA of the CDR3 is TGTGCCAGCAGTTACTCGACGGGGGCTCAAGCTTTCTTT. This chain uses TRBV6-2 or TRBV6-3 with TRBJ1-1; D is possibly TRBD1 (6 bases). Germline CDR1 reads MNHEY; CDR2 reads SVGEGT. The CDR3 spans 13 residues. V gave up 0 bases and J gave up 9 bases, with 11 bases separating them.

CDR3 coding DNA: TGTGCCTGGAGTACAGGGATTTCACCCCTCCACTTT. Translating gives CAWSTGISPLHF. The chain joins TRBV30 to TRBJ1-6; a weak D match, TRBD1 (6 bases). Germline V lookup: CDR1 GTSNPN, CDR2 SVGIG (reference sequence). The CDR3 covers 12 residues. The V gene lost 2 bases and the J gene lost 9 bases, with 8 bases spanning the gap.

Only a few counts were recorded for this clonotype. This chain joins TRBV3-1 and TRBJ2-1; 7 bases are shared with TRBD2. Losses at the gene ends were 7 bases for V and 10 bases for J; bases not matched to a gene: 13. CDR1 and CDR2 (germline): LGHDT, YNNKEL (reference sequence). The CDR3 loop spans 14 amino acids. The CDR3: CASNHGGRGWEQFF. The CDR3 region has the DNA TGTGCCAGCAACCACGGCGGGAGAGGATGGGAGCAGTTCTTC.

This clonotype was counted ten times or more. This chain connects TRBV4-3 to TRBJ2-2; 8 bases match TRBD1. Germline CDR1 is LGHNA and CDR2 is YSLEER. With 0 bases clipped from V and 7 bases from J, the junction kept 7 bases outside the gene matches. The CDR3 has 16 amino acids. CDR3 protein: CASSQDAQGADGELFF. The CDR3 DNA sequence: TGCGCCAGCAGCCAAGATGCGCAGGGGGCCGACGGGGAGCTGTTTTTT.

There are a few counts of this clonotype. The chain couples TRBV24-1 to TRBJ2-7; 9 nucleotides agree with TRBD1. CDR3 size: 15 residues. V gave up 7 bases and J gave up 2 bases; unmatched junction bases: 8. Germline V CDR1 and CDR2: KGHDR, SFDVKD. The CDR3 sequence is CATSAPDRGTYEQYF. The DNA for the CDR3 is TGTGCCACCAGCGCCCCGGACAGGGGTACCTACGAGCAGTACTTC.

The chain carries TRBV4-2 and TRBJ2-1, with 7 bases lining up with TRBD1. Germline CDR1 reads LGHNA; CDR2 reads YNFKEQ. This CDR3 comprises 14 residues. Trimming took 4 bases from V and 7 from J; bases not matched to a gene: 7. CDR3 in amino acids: CASSPMGDSNEQFF. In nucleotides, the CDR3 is TGTGCCAGCAGCCCTATGGGGGACAGTAATGAGCAGTTCTTC.

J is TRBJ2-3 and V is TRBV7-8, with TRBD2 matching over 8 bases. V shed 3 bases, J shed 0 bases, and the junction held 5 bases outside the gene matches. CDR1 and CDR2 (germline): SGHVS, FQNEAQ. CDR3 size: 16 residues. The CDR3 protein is CASSFRAGASTDTQYF. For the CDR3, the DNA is TGTGCCAGCAGCTTCCGAGCGGGAGCTAGCACAGATACGCAGTATTTT.

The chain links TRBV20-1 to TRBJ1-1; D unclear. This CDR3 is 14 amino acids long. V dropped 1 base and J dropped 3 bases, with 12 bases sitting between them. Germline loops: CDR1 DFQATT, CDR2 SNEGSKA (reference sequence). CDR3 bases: TGCAGTGCTAGAGTCGCCCTCGAGGACACTGAAGCTTTCTTT. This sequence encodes CSARVALEDTEAFF.

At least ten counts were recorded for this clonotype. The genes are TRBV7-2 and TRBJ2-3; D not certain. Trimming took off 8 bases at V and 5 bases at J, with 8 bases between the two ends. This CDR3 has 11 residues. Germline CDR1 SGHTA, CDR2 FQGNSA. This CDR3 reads CASSYGDTQYF. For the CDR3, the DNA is TGTGCCAGCTCTTACGGAGATACGCAGTATTTT.

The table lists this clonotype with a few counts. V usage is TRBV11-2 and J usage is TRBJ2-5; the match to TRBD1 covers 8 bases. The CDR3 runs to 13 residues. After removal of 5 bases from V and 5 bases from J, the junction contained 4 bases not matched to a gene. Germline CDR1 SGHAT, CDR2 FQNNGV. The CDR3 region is CASSKTGAETQYF. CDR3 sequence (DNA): TGTGCCAGCAGCAAGACAGGGGCCGAGACCCAGTACTTC.

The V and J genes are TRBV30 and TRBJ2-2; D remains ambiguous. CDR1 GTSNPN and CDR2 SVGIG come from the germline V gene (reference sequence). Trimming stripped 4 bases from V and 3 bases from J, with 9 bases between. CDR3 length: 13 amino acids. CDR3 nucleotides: TGTGCCTGGAAGTTGTTATACACCGGGGAGCTGTTTTTT. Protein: CAWKLLYTGELFF.

The CDR3 DNA sequence: TGTGCCAGCAGTCTCCCAGTCTATAGCAATCAGCCCCAGCATTTT. Its protein is CASSLPVYSNQPQHF. The chain recombines TRBV6-2 or TRBV6-3 with TRBJ1-5; the D is unclear. The germline V and J ends were trimmed by 5 bases and 0 bases, with 11 bases remaining between them. Germline assignment: CDR1 MNHEY and CDR2 SVGEGT. This CDR3 comprises 15 residues.

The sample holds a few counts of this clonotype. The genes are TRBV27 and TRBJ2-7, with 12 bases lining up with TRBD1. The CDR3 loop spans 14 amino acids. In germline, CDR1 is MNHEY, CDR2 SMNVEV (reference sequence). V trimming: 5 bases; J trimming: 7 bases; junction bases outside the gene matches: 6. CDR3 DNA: TGTGCCAGCAGTCCGGGGACAGGGGGCGTTGAGCAGTACTTC. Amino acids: CASSPGTGGVEQYF.

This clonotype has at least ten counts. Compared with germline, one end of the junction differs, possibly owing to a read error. The CDR3 sequence: CASSQGTGGSIF. CDR3 nucleotides: TGTGCCAGCAGCCAAGGGACAGGGGGATCGATCTTC. The genes are TRBV3-1 and TRBJ2-1; 10 bases line up with TRBD1. CDR1 is LGHDT and CDR2 is YNNKEL in the germline V gene (reference sequence). The CDR3 sequence is 12 residues long.

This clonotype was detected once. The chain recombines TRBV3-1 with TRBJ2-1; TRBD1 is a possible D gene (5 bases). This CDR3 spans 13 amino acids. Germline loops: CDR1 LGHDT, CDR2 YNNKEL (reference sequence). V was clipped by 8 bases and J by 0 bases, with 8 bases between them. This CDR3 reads CASAQGSYNEQFF. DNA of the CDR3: TGTGCCAGCGCCCAGGGCTCCTACAATGAGCAGTTCTTC.

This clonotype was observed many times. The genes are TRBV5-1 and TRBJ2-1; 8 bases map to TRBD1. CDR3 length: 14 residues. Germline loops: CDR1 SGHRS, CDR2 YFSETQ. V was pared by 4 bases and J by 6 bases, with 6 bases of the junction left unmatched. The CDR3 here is CASSGGTGANEQFF. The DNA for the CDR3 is TGCGCCAGCAGCGGCGGGACAGGCGCCAATGAGCAGTTCTTC.

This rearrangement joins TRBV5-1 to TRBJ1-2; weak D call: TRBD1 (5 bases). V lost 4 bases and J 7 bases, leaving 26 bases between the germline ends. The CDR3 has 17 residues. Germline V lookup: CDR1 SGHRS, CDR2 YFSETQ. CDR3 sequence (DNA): TGCGCCAGCAGCGCCGCGGCGGGGGGACTAGGGGTGACTGGCTACACCTTC. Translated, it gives CASSAAAGGLGVTGYTF.